These T cell receptor beta chains were read from a single sample in a study of T cell responses to AZD1222 COVID-19 vaccine. The assay was immunoSEQ multiplex PCR, and TCRdb's table has in-frame clones only and misses some. This repertoire shows some 150,000 clones, around nine tenths found once; its top ten account for about 3%. The sequencing used peripheral blood, collected on day 0 of AZD1222 vaccination. Every receptor here comes from an adult in good health. The CDR3 runs from the conserved cysteine through the conserved F or W. The order of the fields is V gene, J gene, D gene, clone size, CDR3 protein, CDR3 DNA. A D gene is named only where the DNA matches it firmly. For some rows the clone size is stated as once, few or many, or as a class when expanded; others skip it.

V gene: TRBV5-6
J gene: TRBJ1-5
D gene: .
clone size: .
CDR3 protein: CASSLRYSNQPQHF
CDR3 DNA: TGTGCCAGCAGCCTGAGGTATAGCAATCAGCCCCAGCATTTT

V gene: TRBV18
J gene: TRBJ2-5
D gene: .
clone size: .
CDR3 protein: CASSPGQETQYF
CDR3 DNA: TGTGCCAGCTCACCCGGGCAAGAGACCCAGTACTTC

V gene: TRBV19
J gene: TRBJ2-7
D gene: .
clone size: once
CDR3 protein: CASSFGPIPAYEQYF
CDR3 DNA: TGTGCCAGTAGTTTCGGGCCTATACCTGCCTACGAGCAGTACTTC

V gene: TRBV24-1
J gene: TRBJ2-3
D gene: .
clone size: once
CDR3 protein: CATSDLRDSTDTQYF
CDR3 DNA: TGTGCCACCAGTGATCTTAGGGACAGCACAGATACGCAGTATTTT

V gene: TRBV5-1
J gene: TRBJ2-7
D gene: TRBD1
clone size: .
CDR3 protein: CASSTYTGVNPYEQYF
CDR3 DNA: TGCGCCAGCAGCACCTATACAGGGGTGAACCCCTACGAGCAGTACTTC

V gene: TRBV27
J gene: TRBJ2-7
D gene: .
clone size: .
CDR3 protein: CASSPGTDLYEQYF
CDR3 DNA: TGTGCCAGCAGTCCCGGGACGGACCTCTACGAGCAGTACTTC

V gene: TRBV3-1/TRBV3-2
J gene: TRBJ1-3
D gene: .
clone size: few
CDR3 protein: CASSQDTTGGSGNTIYF
CDR3 DNA: TGTGCCAGCAGCCAAGATACGACAGGAGGCTCTGGAAACACCATATATTTT

V gene: TRBV30
J gene: TRBJ1-6
D gene: TRBD1
clone size: .
CDR3 protein: CASRQGVSFNSPLHF
CDR3 DNA: TGTGCCTCTCGACAGGGGGTCAGTTTTAATTCACCCCTCCACTTT

V gene: TRBV7-9
J gene: TRBJ2-5
D gene: .
clone size: once
CDR3 protein: CASSLVIGQETQYF
CDR3 DNA: TGTGCCAGCAGCTTAGTAATAGGGCAAGAGACCCAGTACTTC

V gene: TRBV4-1
J gene: TRBJ1-1
D gene: .
clone size: .
CDR3 protein: CASSQGNTEAFF
CDR3 DNA: TGCGCCAGCAGCCAAGGGAACACTGAAGCTTTCTTT

V gene: TRBV19
J gene: TRBJ2-7
D gene: TRBD2
clone size: .
CDR3 protein: CASSILAGGIYEQYF
CDR3 DNA: TGTGCCAGTAGTATACTCGCGGGAGGGATATACGAGCAGTACTTC

V gene: TRBV19
J gene: TRBJ2-2
D gene: TRBD2
clone size: once
CDR3 protein: CASSIDGQLAGVTGELFF
CDR3 DNA: TGTGCCAGTAGTATAGATGGTCAGCTAGCGGGAGTTACCGGGGAGCTGTTTTTT

V gene: TRBV14
J gene: TRBJ1-1
D gene: .
clone size: .
CDR3 protein: CASSDTYGTSGQETEAFF
CDR3 DNA: TGTGCCAGCAGCGACACCTACGGGACGAGCGGCCAGGAGACTGAAGCTTTCTTT

V gene: TRBV6-5
J gene: TRBJ1-4
D gene: .
clone size: few
CDR3 protein: CASSLQGGHEKLFF
CDR3 DNA: TGTGCCAGCAGTTTACAGGGAGGACATGAAAAACTGTTTTTT

V gene: TRBV28
J gene: TRBJ1-2
D gene: TRBD1
clone size: .
CDR3 protein: CASSTADRVRSYGYTF
CDR3 DNA: TGTGCCAGCAGTACTGCGGACAGGGTGAGATCTTATGGCTACACCTTC

V gene: TRBV10-1
J gene: TRBJ2-7
D gene: TRBD2
clone size: .
CDR3 protein: CASSDWRGGAYEQYF
CDR3 DNA: TGCGCCAGCAGTGACTGGCGGGGAGGGGCCTACGAGCAGTACTTC

V gene: TRBV7-8
J gene: TRBJ1-1
D gene: .
clone size: .
CDR3 protein: CASSLEGVMNTEAFF
CDR3 DNA: TGTGCCAGCAGCTTGGAAGGGGTTATGAACACTGAAGCTTTCTTT

V gene: TRBV5-4
J gene: TRBJ2-3
D gene: .
clone size: .
CDR3 protein: CASSSSVISTDTQYF
CDR3 DNA: TGTGCCAGCAGCTCAAGCGTAATAAGCACAGATACGCAGTATTTT

V gene: TRBV15
J gene: TRBJ2-7
D gene: .
clone size: .
CDR3 protein: CATSRSPPTHEQYF
CDR3 DNA: TGTGCCACCAGCAGATCCCCCCCTACACACGAGCAGTACTTC

V gene: TRBV30
J gene: TRBJ2-5
D gene: TRBD1
clone size: .
CDR3 protein: CAWSRDSLQETQYF
CDR3 DNA: TGTGCCTGGAGCCGGGACAGCCTCCAAGAGACCCAGTACTTC

V gene: TRBV12-5
J gene: TRBJ1-2
D gene: .
clone size: .
CDR3 protein: CASGFNYGYTF
CDR3 DNA: TGTGCTAGTGGTTTCAACTATGGCTACACCTTC

V gene: TRBV20-1
J gene: TRBJ1-1
D gene: TRBD1
clone size: .
CDR3 protein: CSASKGGLNTEAFF
CDR3 DNA: TGCAGTGCTAGTAAAGGGGGCCTGAACACTGAAGCTTTCTTT

V gene: TRBV19
J gene: TRBJ1-1
D gene: .
clone size: .
CDR3 protein: CASKVGRVGGTEAFF
CDR3 DNA: TGTGCCAGTAAGGTCGGCAGGGTAGGAGGCACTGAAGCTTTCTTT

V gene: TRBV7-9
J gene: TRBJ1-4
D gene: .
clone size: .
CDR3 protein: CASNPTGAGEKLFF
CDR3 DNA: TGTGCCAGCAACCCTACGGGGGCGGGCGAAAAACTGTTTTTT

V gene: TRBV6-4
J gene: TRBJ2-3
D gene: .
clone size: .
CDR3 protein: CASGSGKPQYF
CDR3 DNA: TGTGCCAGCGGTTCGGGGAAGCCGCAGTATTTT

V gene: TRBV20-1
J gene: TRBJ1-1
D gene: .
clone size: few
CDR3 protein: CSASSLVNTEAFF
CDR3 DNA: TGCAGTGCTAGTTCCCTTGTGAACACTGAAGCTTTCTTT

V gene: TRBV30
J gene: TRBJ1-1
D gene: TRBD1
clone size: once
CDR3 protein: CAWRQGGVGTEAFF
CDR3 DNA: TGTGCCTGGAGACAGGGGGGAGTCGGCACTGAAGCTTTCTTT

V gene: TRBV11-3
J gene: TRBJ2-1
D gene: .
clone size: .
CDR3 protein: CASSSLGDEQFF
CDR3 DNA: TGTGCCAGCAGCTCCCTGGGGGATGAGCAGTTCTTC

V gene: TRBV6-4
J gene: TRBJ2-1
D gene: .
clone size: .
CDR3 protein: CASSDTSGTFNEQFF
CDR3 DNA: TGTGCCAGCAGTGACACATCCGGGACTTTCAATGAGCAGTTCTTC

V gene: TRBV28
J gene: TRBJ2-7
D gene: .
clone size: .
CDR3 protein: CASRTGASYEQYF
CDR3 DNA: TGTGCCAGCAGGACCGGGGCCTCCTACGAGCAGTACTTC